Following are 8 T cell receptor beta chains from one sample sequenced in a study of cytomegalovirus exposure and HLA in healthy donors. The PCR contained 60 Vbeta and 13 Jbeta primers. Sequenced by immunoSEQ multiplex PCR; TCRdb stores in-frame clones only, minus some. The table has roughly 150,000 clones, 75% to 90% seen once. Sequenced sample: PBMCs. The receptors were gathered from a female donor in good health and CMV-seronegative.

This sequence joins TRBV10-1 and TRBJ1-5, with 10 positions matching TRBD1. CDR1 and CDR2 from the germline V gene are WNHNN and SYGVQD (reference sequence). This CDR3 region has 17 residues. Germline trimming cut 2 bases from V and 5 bases from J; bases unmatched to any gene: 9. CDR3 nucleotide sequence: TGCGCCAGCAGTGAGAGTAGGGTGGGGACAGGGGATCAGCCCCAGCATTTT. Translated, it gives CASSESRVGTGDQPQHF.

The V call is TRBV23-1, the J call TRBJ2-3, with D possibly being TRBD2 (5 bases). TRBV23-1 is an ORF, with its function uncertain. V was clipped by 2 bases and J by 3 bases, with 18 bases between them. CDR3 length equals 17 residues. The CDR3 nucleotides read TGCGCCAGCAGTCAAAACAGCCCGGGGAAAATGACAGATACGCAGTATTTT. This translates into CASSQNSPGKMTDTQYF.

The rearrangement links TRBV28 to TRBJ2-2, with 8 bases fitting TRBD2. J gave up 1 base and V 2 bases, and 9 bases lay outside the gene matches. The CDR3 extends over 18 amino acids. The V gene's germline CDR1 is MDHEN and CDR2 SYDVKM. The CDR3 region has the DNA TGTGCCAGCAGTTTAGAAACTAGCGGTCCTCGGAACACCGGGGAGCTGTTTTTT. This translates into CASSLETSGPRNTGELFF.

The chain has TRBV7-7 and TRBJ2-1; 7 bases fit TRBD2. V lost 5 bases, J lost 7 bases, and 5 bases stayed unmatched. The CDR3 consists of 13 residues. The germline V gene has CDR1 SSHAT and CDR2 FNYEAQ (reference sequence). The CDR3 here is CASSPGGGNEQFF. DNA of the CDR3: TGTGCCAGCAGCCCTGGGGGGGGTAATGAGCAGTTCTTC.

This clone was counted a few times. The CDR3 spells CASSFPGGTEAFF. CDR3 coding DNA: TGTGCCAGCAGTTTCCCAGGGGGTACTGAAGCTTTCTTT. V and J are TRBV28 and TRBJ1-1, with 7 bases identical to TRBD1. J was trimmed by 5 bases and V by 3 bases; bases with no gene match: 3. The length of the CDR3 is 13 residues. CDR1 is MDHEN and CDR2 is SYDVKM in the germline V gene.

This chain uses TRBV9 with TRBJ2-1; TRBD1 might be the D (6 bases). There are 15 residues in the CDR3. Trimming shortened V by 2 bases and J by 7 bases, and 16 bases separated the two germline ends. The germline CDR1 and CDR2 sequences are SGDLS and YYNGEE. In DNA, the CDR3 is TGTGCCAGCAGCGTGCGGCAGGGGAGAGGAAATGAGCAGTTCTTC. Residues: CASSVRQGRGNEQFF.

This clone was seen more than once but under ten times. CDR3 nucleotides: TGTGCCAGTAAACGACAGGGGGCGAGCTACGAGCAGTACTTC. Its translation: CASKRQGASYEQYF. The rearrangement uses TRBV19 and TRBJ2-7; 10 nucleotides line up with TRBD1. CDR3 size: 14 residues. V lost 7 bases, J lost 3 bases, and 6 bases stayed unmatched. CDR1 is LNHDA, CDR2 SQIVND, per germline (reference sequence). Using reference TRBV19 and TRBJ2-7 for the parts outside the CDR3, the full variable domain is DGGITQSPKYLFRKEGQNVTLSCEQNLNHDAMYWYRQDPGQGLRLIYYSQIVNDFQKGDIAEGYSVSREKKESFPLTVTSAQKNPTAFYLCASKRQGASYEQYFGPGTRLTVT.

This clone was seen only once. The gene calls are TRBV19 and TRBJ2-1; 13 nucleotides line up with TRBD2. V shed 2 bases, J shed 5 bases, and the junction held 6 bases outside the gene matches. Germline-derived CDR1 and CDR2 are LNHDA and SQIVND (reference sequence). The length of the CDR3 is 17 residues. The CDR3: CASSILTSGRFNNEQFF. DNA for the CDR3: TGTGCCAGTAGTATATTGACTAGCGGGAGGTTCAACAATGAGCAGTTCTTC.